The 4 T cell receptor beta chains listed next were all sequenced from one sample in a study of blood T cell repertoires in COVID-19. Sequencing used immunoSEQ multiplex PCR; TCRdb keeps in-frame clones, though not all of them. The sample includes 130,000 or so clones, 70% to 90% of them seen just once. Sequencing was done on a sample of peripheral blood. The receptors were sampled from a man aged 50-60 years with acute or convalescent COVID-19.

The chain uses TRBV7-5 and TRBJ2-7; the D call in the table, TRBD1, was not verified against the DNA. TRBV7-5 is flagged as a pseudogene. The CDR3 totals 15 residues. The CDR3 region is CVRSLAGTGYYEQYF. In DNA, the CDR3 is TGTGTCAGAAGCTTAGCAGGGACAGGATACTACGAGCAGTACTTC.

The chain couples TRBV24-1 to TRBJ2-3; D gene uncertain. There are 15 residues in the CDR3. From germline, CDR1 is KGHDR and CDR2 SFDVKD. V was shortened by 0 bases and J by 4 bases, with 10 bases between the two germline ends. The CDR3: CATSDLTPGSDTQYF. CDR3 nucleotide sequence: TGTGCCACCAGTGATTTGACGCCCGGGTCAGATACGCAGTATTTT.

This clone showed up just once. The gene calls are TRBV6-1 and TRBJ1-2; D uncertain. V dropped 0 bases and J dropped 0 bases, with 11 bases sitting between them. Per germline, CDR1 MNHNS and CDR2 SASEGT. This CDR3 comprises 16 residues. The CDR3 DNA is TGTGCCAGCAGTGAAGCGAGGAGAGTAGCTAACTATGGCTACACCTTC. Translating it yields CASSEARRVANYGYTF.

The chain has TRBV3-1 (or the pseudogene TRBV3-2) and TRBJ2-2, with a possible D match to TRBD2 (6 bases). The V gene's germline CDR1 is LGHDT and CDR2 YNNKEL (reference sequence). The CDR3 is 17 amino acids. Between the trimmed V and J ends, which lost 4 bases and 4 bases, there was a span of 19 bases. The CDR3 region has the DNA TGTGCCAGCAGCCCTCAAGGGAGTAGCGGACCCACCGGGGAGCTGTTTTTT. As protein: CASSPQGSSGPTGELFF.